This TCR beta chain was identified in a study of T cell responses to AZD1222 COVID-19 vaccine (dated by TCRdb to 2020 to 2023). Study-wide context: A total of more than 230 trial participants underwent TCR sequencing, of whom 200 to 220 received two doses of AZD1222 and around 25 received two doses of the MenACWY control vaccine. Enrollment into the trials was organized by age into subgroups of 18-55, 56-69 and 70-plus years, and those subgroups contained approximately 160, 26 and 62 TCR-sequenced participants, respectively. Beyond this particular receptor, the publication reports: In the small 56-69-year group, the increase in depth fell short of significance, most likely because of low power. Epitopes outside the regions mutated in the B.1.351 and B.1.1.7 variants were reportedly recognized by nearly half of the unique spike-specific TCRs. Because no day 14 peak-response samples were available, repertoires were characterized only after the peak T cell response. Conclusions about previously exposed vaccinees were limited because only six AZD1222 recipients were SARS-CoV-2 seropositive at baseline. Most participants were white British and females outnumbered males, and the authors suggested that clonal diversity may have been underestimated. Vaccine-associated CD4 TCRs spanned the whole spike protein, with dominant responses in regions 160-218 and 743-854. After two AZD1222 doses, both the breadth and the depth of spike-specific TCRs were significantly higher than at day 0 and than in MenACWY recipients.

The sample holds one count of this clone. Its antigen remains undetermined. Base quality data are lacking; no much larger clone is found one base away. The CDR3 regions of human TCRbeta chains were subjected to immunosequencing. The original pipeline was this. Repertoire TCRs were checked for matches against a reference library of SARS-CoV-2-specific TCRs that had been generated using the MIRA antigen-specificity platform. Breadth meant the fraction of unique TCRs that were SARS-CoV-2-associated, whereas depth meant the fraction of total T cells that were SARS-CoV-2-associated. Using the MIRA data, every spike-specific TCR was mapped to the spike region that the TCR reacted to and assigned to either a CD4 or a CD8 class. Log10-transformed breadth and depth values were compared by one-way ANOVA with Sidak's multiple comparisons tests. The source is immuneACCESS, and TCRdb retained only in-frame sequences with V and J called. Part of the clones is not carried over; for the studies checked, unresolved V genes explain less than half of this, and the remainder is unexplained. Clone size and V and J calls were adopted from that table, with D and trimming inferred from the DNA. The sample includes 200,000 or so clones, with more than 85% observed a single time. Together, the top ten hold more than 0.8% of the sample.

Read against the paper, the sample's time point label means: baseline before first vaccination. The sample's treatment or condition label, decoded: meningococcal conjugate vaccine given as trial control. Vaccinee samples were obtained from the UK trials COV001 and COV002, which included a single-blind randomized controlled phase 2/3 trial of AZD1222 (ChAdOx1 nCoV-19) in healthy adults. Trial participant PBMC samples were collected at day 0 and day 28 after the second dose for TCRbeta chain sequencing. Relative to germline, V is missing 4 bases and J is missing 7 bases, with 10 bases of the junction outside any gene match. Looking up the germline V gene (reference sequence) yields CDR1 LGHDT and CDR2 YNNKEL. Its CDR3 holds 15 amino acids, cysteine through phenylalanine. The kept DNA is CDR3 alone, 45 bases in frame from the first base.

The receptor was isolated from an adult in good health. Here the chain combines TRBV3-1 (or the pseudogene TRBV3-2) and TRBJ2-7; 10 bases in between match TRBD1. Sequencing was performed on peripheral blood, taken on day 0 of MenACWY control vaccination. The DNA is TGTGCCAGCAGCCTTCCGGGACAGGGGTCTGAAGAGCAGTACTTC. Its translation reads: CASSLPGQGSEEQYF.